These T cell receptor beta chains were read from a single sample in a study of blood T cells in healthy people across ages. TCRdb re-called the 5' RACE reads through MiXCR, storing one row per CDR3 protein. The top ten clones hold 25% to 35% of a sample with about 830,000 distinct CDR3 sequences, under 80% of them seen once. The sequencing sample was made of blood. These TCRs come from a man aged 30-40 years in good health. Each CDR3 is given with its conserved first and last residue. The D gene is left open where the match is weak. A row's size may be missing; if present it is once, few, many or a size class.

J gene,V gene,clone size,D gene,CDR3 protein,CDR3 DNA
TRBJ2-7,TRBV6-2/TRBV6-3,few,-,CASSYPSYEQYF,TGTGCCAGCAGTTACCCCTCCTACGAGCAGTACTTC
TRBJ1-1,TRBV7-9,-,TRBD1,CASSVRDRNTEAFF,TGTGCCAGCAGCGTTAGGGACAGGAACACTGAAGCTTTCTTT
TRBJ1-5,TRBV4-2,-,-,CASSQDHLSNQPQHF,TGTGCCAGCAGCCAGGACCACCTAAGCAATCAGCCCCAGCATTTT
TRBJ1-1,TRBV6-2/TRBV6-3,-,-,CASRSFTGTFEAFF,TGTGCCAGCCGCTCCTTTACAGGGACCTTTGAAGCTTTCTTT
TRBJ2-7,TRBV6-2/TRBV6-3,many,TRBD1,CASSYPTDRGYYEQYF,TGTGCCAGCAGTTACCCTACCGACAGGGGGTATTACGAGCAGTACTTC
TRBJ2-7,TRBV6-5,few,-,CASSSEVYEQYF,TGTGCCAGCAGTTCGGAGGTCTACGAGCAGTACTTC
TRBJ2-5,TRBV2,-,-,CAIRGEQGETQYF,TGTGCCATTCGGGGGGAACAGGGCGAGACCCAGTACTTC
TRBJ2-1,TRBV20-1,-,-,CSAREINEQFF,TGCAGTGCTAGAGAAATCAATGAGCAGTTCTTC
TRBJ1-2,TRBV9,-,-,CASSAANSRDPPAHYGYTF,TGTGCCAGCAGCGCAGCCAACTCAAGGGACCCCCCGGCGCACTATGGCTACACCTTC
TRBJ2-1,TRBV7-3,-,-,CASSPGTMGSYNEQFF,TGTGCCAGCAGCCCGGGAACGATGGGGAGCTACAATGAGCAGTTCTTC
TRBJ2-5,TRBV29-1,few,TRBD1,CSVETGELETQYF,TGCAGCGTAGAAACAGGGGAGTTAGAGACCCAGTACTTC
TRBJ2-4,TRBV7-3,-,-,CASSLTGGRAKNIQYF,TGTGCCAGCAGCTTAACCGGTGGGAGGGCCAAAAACATTCAGTACTTC
TRBJ2-3,TRBV9,-,-,CASSVAQGHNTDTQYF,TGTGCCAGCAGCGTAGCCCAGGGCCATAACACAGATACGCAGTATTTT
TRBJ2-6,TRBV4-3,-,TRBD1,CASSQEDRGVAGANVLTF,TGCGCCAGCAGCCAAGAGGACAGGGGGGTCGCTGGGGCCAACGTCCTGACTTTC
TRBJ2-1,TRBV9,few,TRBD1,CASSVGTGGGNEQFF,TGTGCCAGCAGCGTAGGGACAGGGGGCGGCAATGAGCAGTTCTTC
TRBJ2-4,TRBV25-1,few,-,CASSAGINIQYF,TGTGCCAGCAGTGCCGGGATAAACATTCAGTACTTC
TRBJ1-2,TRBV7-2,-,-,CASSLIGGSPRYGYTF,TGTGCCAGCAGCTTAATTGGGGGGAGTCCCCGCTATGGCTACACCTTC
TRBJ1-2,TRBV5-1,-,-,CASSLDRAIMSYGYTF,TGCGCCAGCAGCTTGGACAGGGCAATAATGAGCTATGGCTACACCTTC
TRBJ2-7,TRBV6-2/TRBV6-3,-,-,CASSYVGAPYEQYF,TGTGCCAGCAGTTACGTTGGAGCCCCCTACGAGCAGTACTTC
TRBJ1-4,TRBV12-3/TRBV12-4,once,TRBD1,CAGGQGTREKLFF,TGTGCCGGCGGACAGGGCACCCGGGAAAAACTGTTTTTT
TRBJ2-3,TRBV7-3,-,TRBD2,CASSLSSGIRDTQYF,TGTGCCAGCAGCTTATCTAGCGGGATTCGAGATACGCAGTATTTT
TRBJ2-1,TRBV9,-,-,CASSPYSLAYNEQFF,TGTGCCAGCAGCCCTTACTCCCTTGCCTACAATGAGCAGTTCTTC
TRBJ2-7,TRBV4-2,-,TRBD1,CASSQLPTGEMVYEQYF,TGTGCCAGCAGTCAACTTCCTACAGGGGAAATGGTCTACGAGCAGTACTTC
TRBJ2-1,TRBV7-9,-,-,CASSLARGDVNEQFF,TGTGCCAGCAGCTTAGCGCGGGGAGATGTCAATGAGCAGTTCTTC
TRBJ1-4,TRBV15,few,-,CATSRAGLNEKLFF,TGTGCCACCAGCAGAGCCGGACTTAATGAAAAACTGTTTTTT
TRBJ2-7,TRBV20-1,-,-,CSARSGEVAYEQYF,TGCAGTGCTAGAAGTGGGGAGGTGGCCTACGAGCAGTACTTC
TRBJ2-1,TRBV7-2,few,TRBD2,CATAGTSENEQFF,TGTGCCACGGCCGGGACTAGCGAGAATGAGCAGTTCTTC
TRBJ2-1,TRBV20-1,-,TRBD2,CSAPKVLAGAPRNEQFF,TGCAGTGCTCCAAAAGTCCTAGCGGGGGCACCCCGCAATGAGCAGTTCTTC
TRBJ2-7,TRBV3-1,-,-,CASSPTGSVYEQYF,TGTGCCAGCAGCCCGACAGGTTCGGTATACGAGCAGTACTTC
TRBJ2-1,TRBV6-6,once,-,CASRVDRKDEQFF,TGTGCCAGCAGAGTTGATAGAAAGGATGAGCAGTTCTTC
TRBJ2-5,TRBV7-2,-,-,CASSLDGTEEETQYF,TGTGCCAGCAGCTTAGATGGGACGGAAGAAGAGACCCAGTACTTC
TRBJ2-1,TRBV29-1,few,-,CSVDTNTYNEQFF,TGCAGCGTTGACACAAATACCTACAATGAGCAGTTCTTC
TRBJ2-1,TRBV7-2,few,TRBD2,CASSLGSSGGAYEQFF,TGTGCCAGCAGCTTAGGTTCTAGCGGGGGGGCTTATGAGCAGTTCTTC
TRBJ1-4,TRBV29-1,once,-,CSVKRTGSPGEKLFF,TGCAGCGTGAAGCGTACAGGCTCGCCGGGTGAAAAACTGTTTTTT
TRBJ1-2,TRBV28,few,-,CASSLPYREGYGYTF,TGTGCCAGCAGTTTGCCCTACAGGGAGGGGTATGGCTACACCTTC
TRBJ2-1,TRBV2,-,-,CASSEMVRGDEQFF,TGTGCCAGCAGTGAAATGGTACGGGGAGATGAGCAGTTCTTC
TRBJ2-7,TRBV9,-,TRBD2,CASSRSGGRNYEQYF,TGTGCCAGCAGCCGAAGCGGGGGCCGGAACTACGAGCAGTACTTC
TRBJ2-1,TRBV11-2,few,TRBD2,CASSWGGWRNEQFF,TGTGCCAGCAGCTGGGGGGGGTGGCGAAATGAGCAGTTCTTC
TRBJ2-5,TRBV7-2,-,TRBD1,CASDRGRGETQYF,TGTGCCTCCGACAGGGGAAGGGGAGAGACCCAGTACTTC
TRBJ2-7,TRBV5-1,-,-,CASSQNRDTYDSYEQYF,TGCGCCAGCAGCCAAAACCGGGACACCTATGACTCCTACGAGCAGTACTTC
TRBJ2-7,TRBV20-1,-,-,CSANKLTYEQYF,TGCAGTGCTAATAAGCTTACCTACGAGCAGTACTTC
TRBJ2-7,TRBV20-1,-,TRBD1,CSARVYRGGEQYF,TGCAGTGCTAGAGTTTACAGGGGCGGCGAGCAGTACTTC
TRBJ1-6,TRBV7-8,-,-,CASSQAGWDSPLHF,TGTGCCAGCAGCCAAGCGGGCTGGGATTCACCCCTCCACTTT
TRBJ2-7,TRBV25-1,-,-,CASRPDTPYEQYF,TGTGCCAGCAGACCAGATACACCCTACGAGCAGTACTTC
TRBJ2-2,TRBV6-2/TRBV6-3,-,-,CASLGALTGELFF,TGTGCCAGCCTGGGGGCCCTCACCGGGGAGCTGTTTTTT
TRBJ2-5,TRBV5-1,-,TRBD1,CASSWDRGEETQYF,TGCGCCAGCAGTTGGGACAGGGGCGAAGAGACCCAGTACTTC
TRBJ2-1,TRBV29-1,few,TRBD1,CSVENPRTGVPNEQFF,TGCAGCGTTGAAAACCCCCGGACAGGGGTACCAAATGAGCAGTTCTTC
TRBJ2-5,TRBV6-6,-,-,CASKYRDRQKTQYF,TGTGCCAGCAAGTACCGGGACCGCCAAAAGACCCAGTACTTC
TRBJ2-7,TRBV4-2,-,-,CASSQDMTYYEQYF,TGTGCCAGCAGCCAAGACATGACGTACTACGAGCAGTACTTC
TRBJ2-7,TRBV20-1,-,TRBD1,CSARSNRGLNEQYF,TGCAGTGCTAGGAGCAACAGGGGGCTTAACGAGCAGTACTTC
TRBJ1-2,TRBV3-1,-,TRBD1,CASSRGTGYGYTF,TGTGCCAGCAGCCGCGGGACAGGTTATGGCTACACCTTC
TRBJ2-7,TRBV29-1,-,TRBD2,CSVELREGRQYF,TGCAGCGTTGAGTTAAGGGAGGGTAGGCAGTACTTC
TRBJ2-4,TRBV27,-,-,CASSLWGGGAGENIQYF,TGTGCCAGCAGTTTATGGGGAGGGGGCGCTGGGGAAAACATTCAGTACTTC
TRBJ1-1,TRBV2,-,-,CASSGQRLNTEAFF,TGTGCCAGCAGTGGGCAACGACTGAACACTGAAGCTTTCTTT